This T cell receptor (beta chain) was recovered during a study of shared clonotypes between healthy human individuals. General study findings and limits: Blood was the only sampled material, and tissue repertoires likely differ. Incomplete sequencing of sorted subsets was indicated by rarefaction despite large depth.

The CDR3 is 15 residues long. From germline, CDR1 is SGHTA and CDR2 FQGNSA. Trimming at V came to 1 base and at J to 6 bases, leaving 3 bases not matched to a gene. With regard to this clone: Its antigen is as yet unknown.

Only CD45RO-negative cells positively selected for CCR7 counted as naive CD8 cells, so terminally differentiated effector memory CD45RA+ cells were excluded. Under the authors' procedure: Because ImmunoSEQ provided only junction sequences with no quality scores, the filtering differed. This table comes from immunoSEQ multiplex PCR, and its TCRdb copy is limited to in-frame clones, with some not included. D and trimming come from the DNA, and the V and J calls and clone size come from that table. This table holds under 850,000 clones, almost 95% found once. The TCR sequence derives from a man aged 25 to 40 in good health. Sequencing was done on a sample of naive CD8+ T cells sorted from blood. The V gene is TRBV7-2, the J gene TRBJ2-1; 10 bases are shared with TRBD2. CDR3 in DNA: TGTGCCAGCAGCTTAGTTCCTAGCGGGAGCAATGAGCAGTTCTTC. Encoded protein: CASSLVPSGSNEQFF.